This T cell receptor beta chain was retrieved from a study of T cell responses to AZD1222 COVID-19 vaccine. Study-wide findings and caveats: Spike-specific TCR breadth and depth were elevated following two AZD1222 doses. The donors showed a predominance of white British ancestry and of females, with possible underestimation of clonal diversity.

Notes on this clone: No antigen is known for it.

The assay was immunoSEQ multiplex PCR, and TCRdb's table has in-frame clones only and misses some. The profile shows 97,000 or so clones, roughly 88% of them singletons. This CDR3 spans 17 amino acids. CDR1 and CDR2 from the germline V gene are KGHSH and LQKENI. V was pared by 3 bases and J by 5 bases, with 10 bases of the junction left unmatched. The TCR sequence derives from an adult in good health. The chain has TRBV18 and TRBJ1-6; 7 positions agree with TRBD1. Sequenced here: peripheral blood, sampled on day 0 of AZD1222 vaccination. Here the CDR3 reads CASSPFFGRGNNSPLHF. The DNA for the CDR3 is TGTGCCAGCTCACCGTTCTTCGGCAGGGGGAATAATTCACCCCTCCACTTT.